The T cell receptor beta chain under discussion was sequenced for a study of T-cell reconstitution after alpha-beta-depleted transplantation in children. Germline CDR1 DFQATT, CDR2 SNEGSKA (reference sequence). Trimming took 1 base from V and 0 from J, leaving 13 bases between them. This CDR3 contains 17 residues. During its preparation, the TCRbeta library received unique molecular identifiers. In TCRdb, the PCR reads were re-called with MiXCR into one record per CDR3 protein. The repertoire includes about 610,000 distinct CDR3 sequences, roughly a tenth of them detected once, and roughly 4% sits in the top ten.

The receptor's source is a human donor who donated a stem cell graft to a child with acute myeloid leukemia. V gene TRBV20-1 combines with J gene TRBJ2-6; no clear D gene. Sample: PBMCs from the stem cell graft donor, taken from the stem cell graft. The CDR3: CSARAGRRVSGANVLTF. The CDR3 DNA follows: TGCAGTGCTAGAGCCGGCAGGCGTGTCTCTGGGGCCAACGTCCTGACTTTC.